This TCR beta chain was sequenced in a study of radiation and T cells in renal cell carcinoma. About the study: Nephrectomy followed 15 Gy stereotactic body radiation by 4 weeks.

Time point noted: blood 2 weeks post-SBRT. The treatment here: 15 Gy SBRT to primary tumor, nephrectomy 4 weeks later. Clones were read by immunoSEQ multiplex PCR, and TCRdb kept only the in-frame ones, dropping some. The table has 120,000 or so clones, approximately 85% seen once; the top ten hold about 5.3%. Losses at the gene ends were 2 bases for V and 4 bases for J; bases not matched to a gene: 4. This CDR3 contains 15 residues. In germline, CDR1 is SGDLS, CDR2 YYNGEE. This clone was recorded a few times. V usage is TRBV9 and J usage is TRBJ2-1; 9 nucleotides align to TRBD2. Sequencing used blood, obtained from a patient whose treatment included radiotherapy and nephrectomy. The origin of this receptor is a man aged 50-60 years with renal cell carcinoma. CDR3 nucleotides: TGTGCCAGCAGCGTCAATCTAGCGGGGTACAATGAGCAGTTCTTC. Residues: CASSVNLAGYNEQFF.